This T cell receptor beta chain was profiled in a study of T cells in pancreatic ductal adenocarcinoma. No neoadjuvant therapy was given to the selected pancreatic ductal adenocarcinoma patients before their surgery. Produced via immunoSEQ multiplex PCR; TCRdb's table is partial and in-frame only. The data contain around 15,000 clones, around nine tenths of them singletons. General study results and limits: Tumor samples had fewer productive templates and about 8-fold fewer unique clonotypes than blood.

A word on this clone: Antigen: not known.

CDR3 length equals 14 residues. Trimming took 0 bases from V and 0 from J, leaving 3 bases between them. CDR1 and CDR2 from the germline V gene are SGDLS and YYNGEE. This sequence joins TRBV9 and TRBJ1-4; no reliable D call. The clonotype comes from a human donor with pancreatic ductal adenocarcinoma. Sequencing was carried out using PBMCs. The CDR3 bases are TGTGCCAGCAGCGTAGAACCAACTAATGAAAAACTGTTTTTT. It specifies CASSVEPTNEKLFF.